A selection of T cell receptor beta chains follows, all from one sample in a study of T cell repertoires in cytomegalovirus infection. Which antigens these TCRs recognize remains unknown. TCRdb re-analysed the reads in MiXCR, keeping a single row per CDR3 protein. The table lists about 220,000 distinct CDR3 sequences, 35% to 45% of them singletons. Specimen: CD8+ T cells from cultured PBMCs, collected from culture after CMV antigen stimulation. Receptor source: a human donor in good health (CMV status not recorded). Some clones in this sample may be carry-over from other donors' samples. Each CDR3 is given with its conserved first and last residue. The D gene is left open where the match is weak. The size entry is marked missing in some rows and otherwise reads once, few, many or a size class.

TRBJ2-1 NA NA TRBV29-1 CSVEAVSSYNEQFF TGCAGCGTTGAGGCTGTAAGCTCCTACAATGAGCAGTTCTTC
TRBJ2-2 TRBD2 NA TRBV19 CASRPGLAGGLTGELFF TGTGCCAGTAGACCCGGACTAGCGGGGGGCCTAACCGGGGAGCTGTTTTTT
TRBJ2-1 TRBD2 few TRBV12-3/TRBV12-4 CASSFSSGAYNEQFF TGTGCCAGCAGTTTTTCTAGCGGGGCTTACAATGAGCAGTTCTTC
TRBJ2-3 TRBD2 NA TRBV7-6 CASSPSSGIAADTQYF TGTGCCAGCAGCCCCAGTAGCGGGATAGCCGCAGATACGCAGTATTTT
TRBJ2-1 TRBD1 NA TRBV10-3 CAIRDRDFPSYNEQFF TGTGCCATCAGGGACAGGGATTTTCCCTCCTACAATGAGCAGTTCTTC
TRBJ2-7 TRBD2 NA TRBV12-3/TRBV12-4 CASSRSGRASYYEQYF TGTGCCAGCAGTCGTAGCGGGAGGGCCTCCTATTACGAGCAGTACTTC
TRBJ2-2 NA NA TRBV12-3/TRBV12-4 CASRPLDGNTGELFF TGTGCCAGCAGACCCTTGGACGGGAACACCGGGGAGCTGTTTTTT
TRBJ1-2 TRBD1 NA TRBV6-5 CASSGTVNYGYTF TGTGCCAGCAGTGGGACAGTAAACTATGGCTACACCTTC
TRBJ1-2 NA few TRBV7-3 CASSPSPLSYGYTF TGTGCCAGCAGCCCCTCCCCTCTTTCCTATGGCTACACCTTC
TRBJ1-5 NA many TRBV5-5 CASSVGNLFNQPQHF TGTGCCAGCAGTGTCGGGAACCTTTTCAATCAGCCCCAGCATTTT
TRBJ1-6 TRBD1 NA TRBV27 CASSLSPGQGPPLHF TGTGCCAGCAGTTTATCACCGGGACAGGGGCCACCCCTCCACTTT